This paragraph reports one TCR beta chain. Its target is not known. This sample was included in a study of cytomegalovirus exposure and HLA in healthy donors. PCR used 60 Vbeta primers and 13 Jbeta primers. Data came from immunoSEQ multiplex PCR; TCRdb stores just in-frame clones and leaves some out. This sample has roughly 200,000 clones, with 10% to 15% found just once. This CDR3 has 14 residues. Germline V CDR1 and CDR2: MDHEN, SYDVKM. V was shortened by 7 bases and J by 5 bases, with 15 bases between the two germline ends. Broader study findings: Productive rates of about 90% or about 30% were seen for most TCR beta V segments in an earlier analysis. As a later analysis revealed, most CMV-associated TCR beta chains appeared HLA-restricted.

This receptor was identified in a man in his fifties in good health and CMV-seropositive. The sequenced material came from PBMCs. The chain links TRBV28 to TRBJ1-5, with D maybe TRBD1 (5 bases). CDR3 in amino acids: CASITGQGDQPQHF. The CDR3 region has the DNA TGTGCCAGCATCACCGGCCAGGGTGATCAGCCCCAGCATTTT.